The 20 T cell receptor beta chains in this list originate from one sample, sequenced in a study of T cells in Graves' hyperthyroidism and ophthalmopathy. From RNA transcripts, TCR beta CDR3 regions were amplified. Initially, a first-round RT-PCR of the TCR CDR3 employed the HTBI primer set. In TCRdb, the multiplex PCR reads were re-called with MiXCR into one record per CDR3 protein. The profile shows about 740,000 distinct CDR3 sequences, 12% to 15% of them singletons. The sequenced sample consisted of blood. The source of these receptors is a woman younger than 30 with Graves' hyperthyroidism.

This chain connects TRBV24-1 to TRBJ1-2, with a tentative D call TRBD1 (6 bases). This CDR3 comprises 16 residues. The germline CDR1 and CDR2 sequences are KGHDR and SFDVKD. Trimming shortened V by 0 bases and J by 5 bases, and 15 bases separated the two germline ends. CDR3 DNA: TGTGCCACCAGTGATTTGCCGGCGAAGGGGGGGTATGGCTACACCTTC. It codes for CATSDLPAKGGYGYTF.

The CDR3, as DNA: TGTGCCACCAGGTTAGGAGCGGGGACGAACACCGGGGAGCTGTTTTTT. Protein sequence: CATRLGAGTNTGELFF. V usage is TRBV15 and J usage is TRBJ2-2; TRBD2 matches 7 bases. Germline values: CDR1 LNHNV, CDR2 YYDKDF (reference sequence). Trimming removed 6 bases from V and 0 bases from J; junction bases left unmatched: 7. The CDR3 runs to 16 residues.

This clonotype was seen a handful of times. V usage is TRBV9 and J usage is TRBJ2-3; 9 nucleotides match TRBD1. The CDR3 runs to 16 residues. The germline CDR1 and CDR2 sequences are SGDLS and YYNGEE. The V and J ends lost 1 base and 4 bases, in that order; junction bases with no gene match: 7. The CDR3 coding sequence is TGTGCCAGCAGCGTACCGACACAGGGGGCCGCAGATACGCAGTATTTT. Translating gives CASSVPTQGAADTQYF.

This clonotype was found a few times. This chain links TRBV4-1 with TRBJ2-1; D perhaps matches TRBD1 (5 bases). Trimming took off 1 base at V and 3 bases at J, with 16 bases between the two ends. This CDR3 region has 17 residues. Germline V CDR1 and CDR2: MGHRA, YSYEKL. In nucleotides, the CDR3 is TGCGCCAGCAGCCAAGCTCAGGGCTTGATACTCTACAATGAGCAGTTCTTC. Amino acid sequence: CASSQAQGLILYNEQFF.

This clonotype was detected many times. This sequence joins TRBV9 and TRBJ2-1, with a possible D match to TRBD2 (6 bases). The CDR3 sequence is 15 residues long. Per the germline V gene, CDR1 is SGDLS and CDR2 is YYNGEE. The V end was cut by 4 bases, the J end by 6 bases, with 17 bases between. CDR3 sequence: CASSLGGSGRNEQFF. In DNA, the CDR3 is TGTGCCAGCAGCCTCGGGGGTAGCGGTCGCAATGAGCAGTTCTTC.

In this sample, this clonotype turned up many times. The J gene is TRBJ2-5, the V gene TRBV20-1; TRBD2 is a possible D gene (6 bases). Germline V CDR1 and CDR2: DFQATT, SNEGSKA (reference sequence). CDR3 length equals 14 residues. The V gene lost 3 bases and the J gene lost 5 bases, with 16 bases spanning the gap. The CDR3 nucleotides read TGCAGTGCTAGCCGTAGCGGCCACTGGGAGACCCAGTACTTC. As protein: CSASRSGHWETQYF.

Ten or more counts support this clonotype. The chain recombines TRBV2 with TRBJ1-2, with no clear D. Germline V gene lookup returns CDR1 SNHLY and CDR2 FYNNEI. This CDR3 is 10 amino acids long. The V gene lost 6 bases and the J gene lost 7 bases, with 6 bases spanning the gap. Written as DNA, the CDR3 is TGTGCCAGCAGCGACGGTGGCTACACCTTC. Its protein is CASSDGGYTF. The variable domain in full, completed from reference TRBV2 and TRBJ1-2, reads EPEVTQTPSHQVTQMGQEVILRCVPISNHLYFYWYRQILGQKVEFLVSFYNNEISEKSEIFDDQFSVERPDGSNFTLKIRSTKLEDSAMYFCASSDGGYTFGSGTRLTVV.

This clonotype was detected many times. The rearrangement uses TRBV11-2 and TRBJ1-1; D might be TRBD1 (6 bases). The germline CDR1 and CDR2 sequences are SGHAT and FQNNGV. V shed 2 bases and J shed 4 bases, with 11 bases lying between them. The CDR3 spans 14 residues. The CDR3 coding sequence is TGTGCCAGCAGCTTATTCGGGGGCCCCACTGAAGCTTTCTTT. Translated: CASSLFGGPTEAFF.

CDR3 sequence reads: CASSARIEQFF. For the CDR3, the DNA is TGTGCCAGCAGTGCGAGGATCGAGCAGTTCTTC. The chain is built from TRBV28 and TRBJ2-1; D is unresolved. V lost 5 bases to trimming and J lost 10 bases, with 9 bases between them. CDR1 MDHEN and CDR2 SYDVKM come from the germline V gene. CDR3 length: 11 residues.

This clonotype has a count of ten or more. The chain joins TRBV11-3 to TRBJ2-3; D not certain. This CDR3 comprises 14 residues. From germline, CDR1 is SGHNT and CDR2 YENEEA. V shed 10 bases and J shed 2 bases, with 16 bases lying between them. CDR3 loop: CATSPGGATDTQYF. CDR3 DNA sequence: TGTGCCACCTCACCGGGCGGAGCCACAGATACGCAGTATTTT.

This clonotype was recorded a few times. The V and J genes are TRBV6-1 and TRBJ1-4; D is ambiguous. The V gene's germline CDR1 is MNHNS and CDR2 SASEGT. V dropped 6 bases and J dropped 3 bases, with 8 bases sitting between them. This CDR3 is 13 amino acids long. DNA for the CDR3: TGTGCCAGCAGATCGGGGTCTAATGAAAAACTGTTTTTT. As protein: CASRSGSNEKLFF.

This clonotype appeared many times. V is TRBV12-3 or TRBV12-4 and J is TRBJ2-7; the match to TRBD2 covers 11 bases. V trimming: 2 bases; J trimming: 0 bases; junction bases outside the gene matches: 9. CDR3 length: 18 amino acids. Written as DNA, the CDR3 is TGTGCCAGCAGTTTACGGGGGACTAGCGGAATAAGCTCCTACGAGCAGTACTTC. It is translated as CASSLRGTSGISSYEQYF.

The chain carries TRBV3-1 and TRBJ2-5, with D unresolved. The end of the DNA is better explained by TRBJ2-1, so the J call may be wrong. Per germline, CDR1 LGHDT and CDR2 YNNKEL (reference sequence). The CDR3 has 13 amino acids. The CDR3 is CASSQVGGETQFF. DNA of the CDR3: TGTGCCAGCAGCCAAGTGGGTGGAGAGACCCAGTTCTTC.

V usage is TRBV12-3 or TRBV12-4 and J usage is TRBJ2-2; D gene ambiguous. CDR3 length: 14 amino acids. V lost 4 bases, J lost 3 bases, and 9 bases lay in between. CDR3 in amino acids: CASSSYKDTGELFF. The CDR3 DNA sequence: TGTGCCAGCAGTTCATACAAGGACACCGGGGAGCTGTTTTTT.

This clonotype came up many times. The rearrangement uses TRBV24-1 and TRBJ2-7, with 10 bases fitting TRBD2. CDR3 size: 15 residues. Germline V gene sequence: CDR1 KGHDR, CDR2 SFDVKD. The V segment lost 4 bases and the J segment 7 bases; nucleotides outside the gene matches: 9. The CDR3 sequence is CATSDTGLAPNEQYF. CDR3 bases: TGTGCCACCAGTGACACGGGACTAGCGCCGAATGAGCAGTACTTC.

This clonotype has at least ten counts. The rearrangement links TRBV6-2 or TRBV6-3 to TRBJ2-2; a possible D gene is TRBD2 (5 bases). Germline loops: CDR1 MNHEY, CDR2 SVGEGT. Trimming took off 8 bases at V and 3 bases at J, with 7 bases between the two ends. The CDR3 length is 12 residues. The CDR3 DNA reads as TGTGCCAGCGGACTGTACACCGGGGAGCTGTTTTTT. Translation: CASGLYTGELFF.

This clonotype turned up a few times. Written as DNA, the CDR3 is TGTGCCAGTAGTATAGTTGGGAGTTCTAACTATGGCTACACCTTC. Amino acids: CASSIVGSSNYGYTF. This chain connects TRBV19 to TRBJ1-2; unclear D gene. The CDR3 spans 15 residues. Between the trimmed V and J ends, which lost 1 base and 0 bases, there was a span of 9 bases. Germline V gene data show CDR1 as LNHDA and CDR2 as SQIVND (reference sequence).

The chain joins TRBV27 to TRBJ1-6; D is unresolved. Per germline, CDR1 MNHEY and CDR2 SMNVEV (reference sequence). The CDR3 is 15 residues long. The V and J ends lost 7 bases and 6 bases respectively, with 16 bases between them. The CDR3 nucleotides are TGTGCCAGCATGATCCGCCCAAAGACTAATTCACCCCTCCACTTT. Its protein product is CASMIRPKTNSPLHF.

The chain is built from TRBV11-1 and TRBJ2-1; D may be TRBD2 (5 bases). V was cut by 4 bases and J by 10 bases, with 14 bases left in between. The CDR3 spans 13 residues. CDR1 and CDR2 (germline): SGHAT, FQDESV (reference sequence). Written as DNA, the CDR3 is TGTGCCAGCAGCTCCCGGGGAGCCTACGAGCAGTTCTTC. Protein sequence: CASSSRGAYEQFF. Looking up the rest from reference TRBV11-1 and TRBJ2-1 gives the full variable domain: EAEVAQSPRYKITEKSQAVAFWCDPISGHATLYWYRQILGQGPELLVQFQDESVVDDSQLPKDRFSAERLKGVDSTLKIQPAELGDSAMYLCASSSRGAYEQFFGPGTRLTVL.

This clonotype was seen only a few times. The chain carries TRBV9 and TRBJ1-4, with D possibly being TRBD1 (6 bases). The V end was cut by 3 bases, the J end by 8 bases, with 14 bases between. Per germline, CDR1 SGDLS and CDR2 YYNGEE. The CDR3 spans 14 residues. The CDR3, as DNA: TGTGCCAGCAGCGCGGGACAATGGGAGGAAAAACTGTTTTTT. Translating it yields CASSAGQWEEKLFF.